The 3 T cell receptor beta chains in this list originate from one sample, sequenced in a study of T cell clonotyping in hematopoietic cell transplantation. Libraries were prepared by immunoSEQ multiplex PCR; TCRdb keeps only in-frame clonotypes and omits some of them. The table has about 50,000 clones, around 84% seen once; the top ten hold 5.9%. Time point of the sample: recipient sample about 28 days before transplant, after cytoreduction. The sequences come from peripheral blood mononuclear cells, collected before stem cell transplant. The source of these receptors is a man aged 60 to 69 with biphenotypic leukemia. Some clones in this sample may be carry-over from other donors' samples.

This clone was picked up one time. The chain combines TRBV16 with TRBJ1-1; a weak D match, TRBD1 (5 bases). V gave up 2 bases and J gave up 0 bases, with 13 bases separating them. The germline V gene encodes CDR1 KGHSY and CDR2 FQNENV. This CDR3 comprises 16 residues. The CDR3 loop reads CASSQRGEVMNTEAFF. Written as DNA, the CDR3 is TGTGCCAGCAGCCAACGAGGGGAGGTGATGAACACTGAAGCTTTCTTT.

V and J are TRBV25-1 and TRBJ2-7, with TRBD1 identical over 7 bases. With 4 bases clipped from V and 2 bases from J, the junction kept 5 bases outside the gene matches. Per the germline V gene, CDR1 is MGHDK and CDR2 is SYGVNS. CDR3 length: 14 residues. CDR3: CASSGRTGAYEQYF. The CDR3 region has the DNA TGTGCCAGCAGTGGACGTACAGGGGCCTACGAGCAGTACTTC.

The chain recombines TRBV27 with TRBJ1-5; D gene uncertain. The V end lost 5 bases, the J end lost 5 bases, and 10 bases lay between the germline ends. The CDR3 loop spans 13 amino acids. Germline V gene data show CDR1 as MNHEY and CDR2 as SMNVEV (reference sequence). The CDR3: CASSRGNYQPQHF. In DNA, the CDR3 is TGTGCCAGCAGTCGGGGAAACTATCAGCCCCAGCATTTT.